The sequence of this TCR beta chain was determined in a study of blood T cell repertoires in COVID-19. Repertoires were generated with immunoSEQ multiplex PCR, while TCRdb's copy carries only in-frame clones and drops some. The data contain about 250,000 clones, 70% to 90% of them singletons. Per germline, CDR1 SGHNT and CDR2 YENEEA. Trimming removed 1 base from V and 0 bases from J; junction bases left unmatched: 5. The CDR3 runs 17 residues. What was sequenced was peripheral blood. The sequence was collected from a man between 18 and 35 years old with active or convalescent COVID-19. The chain has TRBV11-3 and TRBJ2-7; TRBD2 matches 11 bases. The CDR3 reads CASSLGGTSGNSYEQYF. CDR3 nucleotides: TGTGCCAGCAGCTTAGGTGGGACTAGCGGAAACTCCTACGAGCAGTACTTC. The full variable domain, with the rest looked up from reference TRBV11-3 and TRBJ2-7, is EAGVVQSPRYKIIEKKQPVAFWCNPISGHNTLYWYLQNLGQGPELLIRYENEEAVDDSQLPKDRFSAERLKGVDSTLKIQPAELGDSAVYLCASSLGGTSGNSYEQYFGPGTRLTVT.